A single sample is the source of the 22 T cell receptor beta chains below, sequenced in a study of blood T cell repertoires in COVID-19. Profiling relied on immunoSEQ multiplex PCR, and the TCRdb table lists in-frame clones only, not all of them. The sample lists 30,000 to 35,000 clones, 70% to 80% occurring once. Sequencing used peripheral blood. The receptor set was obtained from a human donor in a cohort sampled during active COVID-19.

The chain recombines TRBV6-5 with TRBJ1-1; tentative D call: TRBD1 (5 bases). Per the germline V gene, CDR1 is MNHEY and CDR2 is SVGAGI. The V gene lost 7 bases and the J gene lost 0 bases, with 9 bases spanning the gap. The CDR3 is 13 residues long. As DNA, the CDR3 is TGTGCCAGCACCAGACAGCTGAACACTGAAGCTTTCTTT. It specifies CASTRQLNTEAFF.

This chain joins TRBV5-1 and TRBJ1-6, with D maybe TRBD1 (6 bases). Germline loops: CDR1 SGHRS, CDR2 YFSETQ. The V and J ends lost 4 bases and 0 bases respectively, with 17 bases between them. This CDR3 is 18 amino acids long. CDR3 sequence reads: CASSPGRGISSYNSPLHF. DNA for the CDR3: TGCGCCAGCAGCCCCGGAAGGGGGATTAGCTCCTATAATTCACCCCTCCACTTT.

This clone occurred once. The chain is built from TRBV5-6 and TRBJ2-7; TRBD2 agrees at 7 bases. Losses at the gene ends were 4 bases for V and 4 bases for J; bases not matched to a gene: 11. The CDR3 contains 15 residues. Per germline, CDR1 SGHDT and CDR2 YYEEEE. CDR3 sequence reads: CASSHRGGGGYEQYF. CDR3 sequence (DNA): TGTGCCAGCAGCCACCGCGGGGGTGGCGGTTACGAGCAGTACTTC. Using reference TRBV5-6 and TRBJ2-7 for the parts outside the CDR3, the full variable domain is DAGVTQSPTHLIKTRGQQVTLRCSPKSGHDTVSWYQQALGQGPQFIFQYYEEEERQRGNFPDRFSGHQFPNYSSELNVNALLLGDSALYLCASSHRGGGGYEQYFGPGTRLTVT.

CDR3 nucleotide sequence: TGCGCCAGCAGCTCGGGGGGGATGGATGGCTACACCTTC. Translation: CASSSGGMDGYTF. The gene calls are TRBV5-1 and TRBJ1-2; maybe TRBD1 (5 bases). The CDR3 contains 13 residues. The germline gives CDR1 SGHRS, CDR2 YFSETQ. V lost 3 bases, J lost 6 bases, and 12 bases lay in between.

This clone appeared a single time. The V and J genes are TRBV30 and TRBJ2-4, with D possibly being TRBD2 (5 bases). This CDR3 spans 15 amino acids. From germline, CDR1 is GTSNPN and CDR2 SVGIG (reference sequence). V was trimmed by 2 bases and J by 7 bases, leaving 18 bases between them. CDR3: CAWSPDWVPGNIQYF. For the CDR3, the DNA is TGTGCCTGGAGTCCGGACTGGGTTCCGGGGAACATTCAGTACTTC.

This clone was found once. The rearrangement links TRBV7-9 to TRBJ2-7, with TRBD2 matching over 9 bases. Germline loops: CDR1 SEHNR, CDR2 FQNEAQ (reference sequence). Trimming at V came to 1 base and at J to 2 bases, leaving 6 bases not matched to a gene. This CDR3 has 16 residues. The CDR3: CASSLEVAGDPYEQYF. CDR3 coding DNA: TGTGCCAGCAGCTTAGAGGTAGCGGGAGACCCCTACGAGCAGTACTTC.

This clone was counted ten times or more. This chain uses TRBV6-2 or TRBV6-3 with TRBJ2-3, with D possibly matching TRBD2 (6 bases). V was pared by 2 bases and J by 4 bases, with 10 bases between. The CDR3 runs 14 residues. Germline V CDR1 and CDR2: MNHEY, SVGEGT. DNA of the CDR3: TGTGCCAGCAGTTACGTGTCGGGGGCAGATACGCAGTATTTT. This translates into CASSYVSGADTQYF.

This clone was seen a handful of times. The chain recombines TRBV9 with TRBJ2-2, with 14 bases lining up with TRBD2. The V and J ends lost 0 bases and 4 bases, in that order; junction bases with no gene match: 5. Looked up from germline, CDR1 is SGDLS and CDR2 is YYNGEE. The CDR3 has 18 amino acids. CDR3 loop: CASSVGLAGGPGTGELFF. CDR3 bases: TGTGCCAGCAGCGTAGGACTAGCGGGAGGGCCAGGCACCGGGGAGCTGTTTTTT. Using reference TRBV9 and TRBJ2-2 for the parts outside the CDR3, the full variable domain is DSGVTQTPKHLITATGQRVTLRCSPRSGDLSVYWYQQSLDQGLQFLIQYYNGEERAKGNILERFSAQQFPDLHSELNLSSLELGDSALYFCASSVGLAGGPGTGELFFGEGSRLTVL.

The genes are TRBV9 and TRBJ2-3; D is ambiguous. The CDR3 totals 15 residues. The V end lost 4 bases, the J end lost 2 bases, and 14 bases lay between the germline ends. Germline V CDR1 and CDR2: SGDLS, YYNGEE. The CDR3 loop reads CASSCCEELTDTQYF. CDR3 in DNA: TGTGCCAGCAGCTGTTGTGAGGAACTCACAGATACGCAGTATTTT.

CDR3 in amino acids: CAWREGGGADTQYF. CDR3 nucleotides: TGTGCCTGGAGGGAAGGAGGGGGGGCAGATACGCAGTATTTT. The rearrangement joins TRBV30 to TRBJ2-3; a possible D gene is TRBD2 (7 bases). The CDR3 is 14 residues long. Trimming took off 3 bases at V and 4 bases at J, with 14 bases between the two ends. Germline lookup yields CDR1 GTSNPN and CDR2 SVGIG (reference sequence). The full variable domain, with the rest looked up from reference TRBV30 and TRBJ2-3, is SQTIHQWPATLVQPVGSPLSLECTVEGTSNPNLYWYRQAAGRGLQLLFYSVGIGQISSEVPQNLSASRPQDRQFILSSKKLLLSDSGFYLCAWREGGGADTQYFGPGTRLTVL.

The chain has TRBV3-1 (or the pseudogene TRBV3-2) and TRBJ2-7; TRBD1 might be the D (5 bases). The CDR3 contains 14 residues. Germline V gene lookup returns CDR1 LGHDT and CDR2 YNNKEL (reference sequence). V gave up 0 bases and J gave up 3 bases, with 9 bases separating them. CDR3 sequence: CASSQDGQGYEQYF. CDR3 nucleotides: TGTGCCAGCAGCCAAGACGGGCAGGGCTACGAGCAGTACTTC.

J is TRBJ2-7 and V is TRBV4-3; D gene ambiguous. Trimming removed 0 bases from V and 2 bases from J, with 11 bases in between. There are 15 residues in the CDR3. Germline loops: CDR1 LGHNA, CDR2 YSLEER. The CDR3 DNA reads TGCGCCAGCAGCCAAGATGTAGTACCGGCCTACGAGCAGTACTTC. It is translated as CASSQDVVPAYEQYF.

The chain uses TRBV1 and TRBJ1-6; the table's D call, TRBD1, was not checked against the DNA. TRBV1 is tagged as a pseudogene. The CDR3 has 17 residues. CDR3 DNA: TGCACCAGCAGCCCCCCCCCGGACAGGCCCTATAATTCACCCCTCCACTTT. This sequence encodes CTSSPPPDRPYNSPLHF.

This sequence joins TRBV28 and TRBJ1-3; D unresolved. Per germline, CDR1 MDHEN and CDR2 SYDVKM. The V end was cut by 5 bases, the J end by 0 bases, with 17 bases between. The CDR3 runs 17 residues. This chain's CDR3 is CASSPPTGVSSGNTIYF. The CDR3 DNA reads TGTGCCAGCAGTCCCCCTACCGGGGTTAGCTCTGGAAACACCATATATTTT.

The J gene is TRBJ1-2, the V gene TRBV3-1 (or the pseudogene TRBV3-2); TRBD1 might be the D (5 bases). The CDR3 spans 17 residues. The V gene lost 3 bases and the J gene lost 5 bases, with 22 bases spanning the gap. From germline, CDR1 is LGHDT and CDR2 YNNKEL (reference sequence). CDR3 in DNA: TGTGCCAGCAGCCACCGAATCACCGACAGCTACCAGTATGGCTACACCTTC. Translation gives CASSHRITDSYQYGYTF.

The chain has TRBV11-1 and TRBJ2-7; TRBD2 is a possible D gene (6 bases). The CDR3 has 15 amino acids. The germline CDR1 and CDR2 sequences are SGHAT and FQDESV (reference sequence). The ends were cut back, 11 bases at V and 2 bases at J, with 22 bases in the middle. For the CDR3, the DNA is TGTGCCCCAGCGGGTTCAGGCAGATCCCCCTACGAGCAGTACTTC. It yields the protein CAPAGSGRSPYEQYF.

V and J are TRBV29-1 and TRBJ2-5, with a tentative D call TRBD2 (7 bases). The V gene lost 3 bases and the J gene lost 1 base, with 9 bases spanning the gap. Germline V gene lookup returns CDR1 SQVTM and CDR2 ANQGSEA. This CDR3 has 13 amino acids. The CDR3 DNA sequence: TGCAGCGTTGAGGGGGGGCCCCAAGAGACCCAGTACTTC. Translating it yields CSVEGGPQETQYF.

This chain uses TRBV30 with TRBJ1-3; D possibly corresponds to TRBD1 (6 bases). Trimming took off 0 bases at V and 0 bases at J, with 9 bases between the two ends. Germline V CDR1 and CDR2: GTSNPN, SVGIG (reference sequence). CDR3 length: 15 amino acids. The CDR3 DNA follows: TGTGCCTGGAGTGTACAAGGGGGCTCTGGAAACACCATATATTTT. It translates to CAWSVQGGSGNTIYF. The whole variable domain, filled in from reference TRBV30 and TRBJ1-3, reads SQTIHQWPATLVQPVGSPLSLECTVEGTSNPNLYWYRQAAGRGLQLLFYSVGIGQISSEVPQNLSASRPQDRQFILSSKKLLLSDSGFYLCAWSVQGGSGNTIYFGEGSWLTVV.

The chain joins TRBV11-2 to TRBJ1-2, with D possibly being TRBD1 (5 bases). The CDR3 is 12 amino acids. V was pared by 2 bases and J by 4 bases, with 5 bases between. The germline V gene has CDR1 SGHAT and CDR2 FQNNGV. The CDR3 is CASSLTGYGYTF. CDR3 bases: TGTGCCAGCAGCTTAACAGGCTATGGCTACACCTTC.

The CDR3 nucleotides are TGCAGCGTTGTGGTAGCGGGAGAAATAAATGAGCAGTTCTTC. Its protein is CSVVVAGEINEQFF. The V and J genes are TRBV29-1 and TRBJ2-1; 9 bases are shared with TRBD2. Trimming removed 4 bases from V and 7 bases from J; junction bases left unmatched: 8. The germline gives CDR1 SQVTM, CDR2 ANQGSEA. The CDR3 spans 14 residues.

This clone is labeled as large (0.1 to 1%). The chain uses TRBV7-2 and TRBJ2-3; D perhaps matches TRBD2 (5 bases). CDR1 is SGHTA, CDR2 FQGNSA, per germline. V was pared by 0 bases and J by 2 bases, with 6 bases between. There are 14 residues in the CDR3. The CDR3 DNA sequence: TGTGCCAGCAGCTTAGCGGAGGCCACAGATACGCAGTATTTT. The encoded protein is CASSLAEATDTQYF.

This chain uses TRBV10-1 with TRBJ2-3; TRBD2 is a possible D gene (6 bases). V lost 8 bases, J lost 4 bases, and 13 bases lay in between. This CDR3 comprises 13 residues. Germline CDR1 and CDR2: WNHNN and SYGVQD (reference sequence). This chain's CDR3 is CASCKWGADTQYF. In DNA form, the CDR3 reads TGCGCCAGCTGTAAATGGGGGGCAGATACGCAGTATTTT.